The next 5 T cell receptor beta chains were all read from a single sample in a study of T cells after posttransplantation cyclophosphamide. Only in-frame clones appear in the TCRdb table, and some are missing; sequencing was by immunoSEQ multiplex PCR. The sample includes around 66,000 clones, 90% to 95% of them seen just once. Sequencing was done on a sample of PBMCs. The receptors were sampled from a young woman in good health and a related stem cell transplant donor.

Comments on this clone: The sample contains more than one DNA sequence encoding this CDR3. CDR3 DNA sequence: TGTGCCAGCAGCTCCAGGGGGCATTCTGGAAACACCATATATTTT. This gives the protein CASSSRGHSGNTIYF. The chain uses TRBV5-6 and TRBJ1-3; 8 nucleotides match TRBD1. Germline values: CDR1 SGHDT, CDR2 YYEEEE. V was clipped by 3 bases and J by 1 base; unmatched bases: 3. The CDR3 has 15 amino acids.

The chain combines TRBV6-6 with TRBJ2-5; TRBD2 might be the D (5 bases). Per germline, CDR1 MNHNY and CDR2 SVGAGI (reference sequence). V dropped 3 bases and J dropped 4 bases, with 12 bases sitting between them. There are 14 residues in the CDR3. The CDR3 nucleotides are TGTGCCAGCAGTTATGACCGCCGGGGAGAGACCCAGTACTTC. This gives the protein CASSYDRRGETQYF.

V usage is TRBV2 and J usage is TRBJ1-4; D unresolved. With 8 bases removed from V and 3 bases from J, the gap between germline ends came to 7 bases. The germline V gene has CDR1 SNHLY and CDR2 FYNNEI. The CDR3 runs to 12 residues. As DNA, the CDR3 is TGTGCCAGCGGGGTCGCTAATGAAAAACTGTTTTTT. Amino acids: CASGVANEKLFF.

The chain employs TRBV4-1 and TRBJ2-7, with 9 bases fitting TRBD2. V lost 4 bases, J lost 4 bases, and 8 bases stayed unmatched. This CDR3 is built from 15 residues. The V gene's germline CDR1 is MGHRA and CDR2 YSYEKL. CDR3 nucleotide sequence: TGCGCCAGCAGCCCCATGTTCAGCGGGGGGTACGAGCAGTACTTC. Amino acids: CASSPMFSGGYEQYF.

The chain employs TRBV18 and TRBJ2-2; D might be TRBD2 (7 bases). Trimming took off 2 bases at V and 3 bases at J, with 13 bases between the two ends. The germline CDR1 and CDR2 sequences are KGHSH and LQKENI. The CDR3 extends over 16 amino acids. The CDR3 nucleotides are TGTGCCAGCTCACCATCGGGGGGCCCGGACACCGGGGAGCTGTTTTTT. It is translated as CASSPSGGPDTGELFF.